Listed below are T cell receptor beta chains from one sample, sequenced in a study of CD8 T cells in Susac syndrome. TCRdb independently ran MiXCR on the immunoSEQ multiplex PCR reads; one entry per CDR3 protein. The sample comprises roughly 110,000 distinct CDR3 sequences, roughly 95% of which are singletons, and 0.41% rests with the top ten. The sequenced sample was CD8+ T cells from PBMCs. All receptors come from a human donor with Susac syndrome. CDR3s include the opening cysteine and the closing phenylalanine or tryptophan. The order of the fields is J gene, D gene, V gene, clone size, CDR3 protein, CDR3 DNA. The D gene is left open where the match is weak. A row's size may be missing; if present it is once, few, many or a size class.

j_call: TRBJ1-1
d_call: .
v_call: TRBV19
clone_size: .
cdr3_aa: CASKWPTNTEAFF
cdr3_nt: TGTGCCAGTAAGTGGCCGACGAACACTGAAGCTTTCTTT

j_call: TRBJ2-2
d_call: TRBD1
v_call: TRBV29-1
clone_size: few
cdr3_aa: CSVPGQTNTGELFF
cdr3_nt: TGCAGCGTCCCGGGACAGACGAACACCGGGGAGCTGTTTTTT

j_call: TRBJ2-2
d_call: .
v_call: TRBV13
clone_size: .
cdr3_aa: CASSLGESTGELFF
cdr3_nt: TGTGCCAGCAGCTTAGGTGAAAGCACCGGGGAGCTGTTTTTT

j_call: TRBJ2-3
d_call: TRBD1
v_call: TRBV4-1
clone_size: .
cdr3_aa: CASSQGTGTGETDTQYF
cdr3_nt: TGCGCCAGCAGCCAAGGGACCGGGACAGGGGAGACAGATACGCAGTATTTT

j_call: TRBJ1-5
d_call: .
v_call: TRBV18
clone_size: .
cdr3_aa: CASSPGPDQPQHF
cdr3_nt: TGTGCCAGCTCCCCGGGGCCTGATCAGCCCCAGCATTTT

j_call: TRBJ2-3
d_call: .
v_call: TRBV12-3/TRBV12-4
clone_size: .
cdr3_aa: CASSLVSGRPDTQYF
cdr3_nt: TGTGCCAGCAGTTTAGTTAGTGGCCGTCCAGATACGCAGTATTTT

j_call: TRBJ2-7
d_call: .
v_call: TRBV21-1
clone_size: .
cdr3_aa: CASSIPQAAGGEWQYF
cdr3_nt: TGTGCCAGCAGCATCCCTCAGGCGGCAGGGGGTGAATGGCAGTACTTC

j_call: TRBJ2-7
d_call: .
v_call: TRBV20-1
clone_size: .
cdr3_aa: CSALGAGEQYF
cdr3_nt: TGCAGTGCCCTGGGGGCTGGGGAGCAGTACTTC

j_call: TRBJ2-3
d_call: .
v_call: TRBV23-1
clone_size: .
cdr3_aa: CASSQPQGRRRTDTQYF
cdr3_nt: TGCGCCAGCAGTCAACCCCAGGGACGTAGACGCACAGATACGCAGTATTTT

j_call: TRBJ2-2
d_call: TRBD1
v_call: TRBV29-1
clone_size: .
cdr3_aa: CSVPGQGAGELFF
cdr3_nt: TGCAGCGTTCCGGGACAGGGGGCCGGGGAGCTGTTTTTT

j_call: TRBJ2-7
d_call: .
v_call: TRBV3-1
clone_size: .
cdr3_aa: CASSQGNEQYF
cdr3_nt: TGTGCCAGCAGCCAAGGGAATGAGCAGTACTTC

j_call: TRBJ2-1
d_call: .
v_call: TRBV29-1
clone_size: .
cdr3_aa: CSVEDPRGSTYNEQFF
cdr3_nt: TGCAGCGTTGAAGATCCCCGGGGGAGTACCTACAATGAGCAGTTCTTC

j_call: TRBJ2-7
d_call: TRBD2
v_call: TRBV6-1
clone_size: few
cdr3_aa: CASSGGGNEQYF
cdr3_nt: TGTGCCAGCAGTGGCGGGGGGAACGAGCAGTACTTC

j_call: TRBJ1-2
d_call: TRBD1
v_call: TRBV29-1
clone_size: .
cdr3_aa: CSVEIGAGGYGYTF
cdr3_nt: TGCAGCGTTGAGATTGGGGCAGGGGGATATGGCTACACCTTC

j_call: TRBJ1-1
d_call: TRBD1
v_call: TRBV20-1
clone_size: .
cdr3_aa: CSARPRGDTEAFF
cdr3_nt: TGCAGTGCTAGACCCAGGGGGGACACTGAAGCTTTCTTT

j_call: TRBJ2-1
d_call: .
v_call: TRBV20-1
clone_size: .
cdr3_aa: CSARDLGGKFYNEQFF
cdr3_nt: TGCAGTGCTAGAGATCTAGGGGGGAAGTTCTACAATGAGCAGTTCTTC

j_call: TRBJ2-1
d_call: TRBD2
v_call: TRBV4-1
clone_size: .
cdr3_aa: CASSQDGGGYNEQFF
cdr3_nt: TGCGCCAGCAGCCAAGACGGGGGAGGGTACAATGAGCAGTTCTTC

j_call: TRBJ2-7
d_call: .
v_call: TRBV12-3/TRBV12-4
clone_size: .
cdr3_aa: CASSSQGREQYF
cdr3_nt: TGTGCCAGCAGTTCCCAAGGTCGCGAGCAGTACTTC

j_call: TRBJ2-5
d_call: .
v_call: TRBV3-1
clone_size: .
cdr3_aa: CASSQSYKQETQYF
cdr3_nt: TGTGCCAGCAGCCAGAGTTATAAGCAAGAGACCCAGTACTTC

j_call: TRBJ2-1
d_call: TRBD2
v_call: TRBV4-1
clone_size: .
cdr3_aa: CASSRGLAGGNEQFF
cdr3_nt: TGCGCCAGCAGCCGAGGACTAGCGGGGGGGAATGAGCAGTTCTTC

j_call: TRBJ2-5
d_call: .
v_call: TRBV7-9
clone_size: .
cdr3_aa: CASSQPAQPETQYF
cdr3_nt: TGTGCCAGCAGCCAACCAGCACAGCCGGAGACCCAGTACTTC

j_call: TRBJ2-7
d_call: TRBD2
v_call: TRBV15
clone_size: .
cdr3_aa: CATSSLGTRDEQYF
cdr3_nt: TGTGCCACCAGCAGTCTGGGGACTAGAGACGAGCAGTACTTC

j_call: TRBJ1-2
d_call: .
v_call: TRBV5-1
clone_size: .
cdr3_aa: CASSLSAGENGYTF
cdr3_nt: TGCGCCAGCAGCTTGTCGGCAGGGGAAAATGGCTACACCTTC

j_call: TRBJ2-7
d_call: TRBD1
v_call: TRBV7-2
clone_size: .
cdr3_aa: CASSLRQGYEQYF
cdr3_nt: TGTGCCAGCAGCCTTAGACAGGGCTACGAGCAGTACTTC

j_call: TRBJ1-2
d_call: TRBD1
v_call: TRBV20-1
clone_size: .
cdr3_aa: CSARDRGQGDYGYTF
cdr3_nt: TGCAGTGCTAGAGATCGAGGACAGGGGGACTATGGCTACACCTTC

j_call: TRBJ2-3
d_call: .
v_call: TRBV27
clone_size: .
cdr3_aa: CASRREATDTQYF
cdr3_nt: TGTGCCAGCAGGCGGGAAGCCACAGATACGCAGTATTTT

j_call: TRBJ1-1
d_call: .
v_call: TRBV11-2
clone_size: .
cdr3_aa: CASRQGSNTEAFF
cdr3_nt: TGTGCCAGCAGACAGGGATCGAACACTGAAGCTTTCTTT

j_call: TRBJ2-1
d_call: .
v_call: TRBV21-1
clone_size: .
cdr3_aa: CASSKVRGGNSYNEQFF
cdr3_nt: TGTGCCAGCAGCAAAGTCCGCGGGGGTAACTCCTACAATGAGCAGTTCTTC

j_call: TRBJ2-1
d_call: TRBD1
v_call: TRBV29-1
clone_size: .
cdr3_aa: CSVSGGEWASAYNEQFF
cdr3_nt: TGCAGCGTTTCAGGGGGCGAATGGGCTTCAGCGTACAATGAGCAGTTCTTC

j_call: TRBJ1-1
d_call: TRBD1
v_call: TRBV29-1
clone_size: .
cdr3_aa: CSVGGGRDRNTEAFF
cdr3_nt: TGCAGCGTTGGGGGTGGACGGGACAGAAACACTGAAGCTTTCTTT

j_call: TRBJ2-2
d_call: .
v_call: TRBV9
clone_size: .
cdr3_aa: CASSSPPGTGELFF
cdr3_nt: TGTGCCAGCAGTTCTCCCCCGGGAACCGGGGAGCTGTTTTTT

j_call: TRBJ2-7
d_call: .
v_call: TRBV7-9
clone_size: .
cdr3_aa: CASSSHGTNSYEQYF
cdr3_nt: TGTGCCAGCAGCTCCCACGGGACGAACTCCTACGAGCAGTACTTC

j_call: TRBJ2-7
d_call: .
v_call: TRBV14
clone_size: .
cdr3_aa: CASSPGTGGEQYF
cdr3_nt: TGTGCCAGCAGCCCCGGGACTGGGGGCGAGCAGTACTTC

j_call: TRBJ2-5
d_call: TRBD2
v_call: TRBV20-1
clone_size: .
cdr3_aa: CSASPAGGEETQYF
cdr3_nt: TGCAGTGCTAGCCCGGCGGGGGGGGAAGAGACCCAGTACTTC

j_call: TRBJ2-7
d_call: TRBD1
v_call: TRBV6-5
clone_size: .
cdr3_aa: CASSYNRGYEQYF
cdr3_nt: TGTGCCAGCAGTTATAACAGGGGCTACGAGCAGTACTTC

j_call: TRBJ2-5
d_call: .
v_call: TRBV20-1
clone_size: .
cdr3_aa: CSASRDRLWESVETQYF
cdr3_nt: TGCAGTGCTAGTAGAGACCGCCTTTGGGAATCGGTGGAGACCCAGTACTTC

j_call: TRBJ1-1
d_call: .
v_call: TRBV9
clone_size: .
cdr3_aa: CASSLLSQPEAFF
cdr3_nt: TGTGCCAGCAGCCTATTATCTCAGCCTGAAGCTTTCTTT

j_call: TRBJ1-5
d_call: .
v_call: TRBV9
clone_size: once
cdr3_aa: CASSQLGGREPQHF
cdr3_nt: TGTGCCAGCAGCCAACTCGGGGGCAGAGAGCCCCAGCATTTT

j_call: TRBJ2-3
d_call: .
v_call: TRBV20-1
clone_size: once
cdr3_aa: CSARSPDRPPTDTQYF
cdr3_nt: TGCAGTGCTAGATCCCCTGACAGGCCCCCCACAGATACGCAGTATTTT

j_call: TRBJ2-7
d_call: .
v_call: TRBV7-8
clone_size: .
cdr3_aa: CASSLARDNYEQYF
cdr3_nt: TGTGCCAGCAGCTTAGCCCGGGACAACTACGAGCAGTACTTC

j_call: TRBJ2-3
d_call: TRBD2
v_call: TRBV6-1
clone_size: .
cdr3_aa: CASRKEWASGADTQYF
cdr3_nt: TGTGCCAGCAGGAAGGAGTGGGCTAGCGGCGCAGATACGCAGTATTTT

j_call: TRBJ1-6
d_call: TRBD1
v_call: TRBV25-1
clone_size: .
cdr3_aa: CASRDRDRVNSPLHF
cdr3_nt: TGTGCCAGCAGAGACCGGGACAGGGTGAATTCACCCCTCCACTTT

j_call: TRBJ2-3
d_call: .
v_call: TRBV4-2
clone_size: few
cdr3_aa: CASSQEASTDTQYF
cdr3_nt: TGTGCCAGCAGCCAAGAGGCGAGCACAGATACGCAGTATTTT

j_call: TRBJ2-1
d_call: TRBD2
v_call: TRBV20-1
clone_size: .
cdr3_aa: CSAREIAGVLYNEQFF
cdr3_nt: TGCAGTGCTAGAGAGATAGCGGGGGTCCTCTACAATGAGCAGTTCTTC